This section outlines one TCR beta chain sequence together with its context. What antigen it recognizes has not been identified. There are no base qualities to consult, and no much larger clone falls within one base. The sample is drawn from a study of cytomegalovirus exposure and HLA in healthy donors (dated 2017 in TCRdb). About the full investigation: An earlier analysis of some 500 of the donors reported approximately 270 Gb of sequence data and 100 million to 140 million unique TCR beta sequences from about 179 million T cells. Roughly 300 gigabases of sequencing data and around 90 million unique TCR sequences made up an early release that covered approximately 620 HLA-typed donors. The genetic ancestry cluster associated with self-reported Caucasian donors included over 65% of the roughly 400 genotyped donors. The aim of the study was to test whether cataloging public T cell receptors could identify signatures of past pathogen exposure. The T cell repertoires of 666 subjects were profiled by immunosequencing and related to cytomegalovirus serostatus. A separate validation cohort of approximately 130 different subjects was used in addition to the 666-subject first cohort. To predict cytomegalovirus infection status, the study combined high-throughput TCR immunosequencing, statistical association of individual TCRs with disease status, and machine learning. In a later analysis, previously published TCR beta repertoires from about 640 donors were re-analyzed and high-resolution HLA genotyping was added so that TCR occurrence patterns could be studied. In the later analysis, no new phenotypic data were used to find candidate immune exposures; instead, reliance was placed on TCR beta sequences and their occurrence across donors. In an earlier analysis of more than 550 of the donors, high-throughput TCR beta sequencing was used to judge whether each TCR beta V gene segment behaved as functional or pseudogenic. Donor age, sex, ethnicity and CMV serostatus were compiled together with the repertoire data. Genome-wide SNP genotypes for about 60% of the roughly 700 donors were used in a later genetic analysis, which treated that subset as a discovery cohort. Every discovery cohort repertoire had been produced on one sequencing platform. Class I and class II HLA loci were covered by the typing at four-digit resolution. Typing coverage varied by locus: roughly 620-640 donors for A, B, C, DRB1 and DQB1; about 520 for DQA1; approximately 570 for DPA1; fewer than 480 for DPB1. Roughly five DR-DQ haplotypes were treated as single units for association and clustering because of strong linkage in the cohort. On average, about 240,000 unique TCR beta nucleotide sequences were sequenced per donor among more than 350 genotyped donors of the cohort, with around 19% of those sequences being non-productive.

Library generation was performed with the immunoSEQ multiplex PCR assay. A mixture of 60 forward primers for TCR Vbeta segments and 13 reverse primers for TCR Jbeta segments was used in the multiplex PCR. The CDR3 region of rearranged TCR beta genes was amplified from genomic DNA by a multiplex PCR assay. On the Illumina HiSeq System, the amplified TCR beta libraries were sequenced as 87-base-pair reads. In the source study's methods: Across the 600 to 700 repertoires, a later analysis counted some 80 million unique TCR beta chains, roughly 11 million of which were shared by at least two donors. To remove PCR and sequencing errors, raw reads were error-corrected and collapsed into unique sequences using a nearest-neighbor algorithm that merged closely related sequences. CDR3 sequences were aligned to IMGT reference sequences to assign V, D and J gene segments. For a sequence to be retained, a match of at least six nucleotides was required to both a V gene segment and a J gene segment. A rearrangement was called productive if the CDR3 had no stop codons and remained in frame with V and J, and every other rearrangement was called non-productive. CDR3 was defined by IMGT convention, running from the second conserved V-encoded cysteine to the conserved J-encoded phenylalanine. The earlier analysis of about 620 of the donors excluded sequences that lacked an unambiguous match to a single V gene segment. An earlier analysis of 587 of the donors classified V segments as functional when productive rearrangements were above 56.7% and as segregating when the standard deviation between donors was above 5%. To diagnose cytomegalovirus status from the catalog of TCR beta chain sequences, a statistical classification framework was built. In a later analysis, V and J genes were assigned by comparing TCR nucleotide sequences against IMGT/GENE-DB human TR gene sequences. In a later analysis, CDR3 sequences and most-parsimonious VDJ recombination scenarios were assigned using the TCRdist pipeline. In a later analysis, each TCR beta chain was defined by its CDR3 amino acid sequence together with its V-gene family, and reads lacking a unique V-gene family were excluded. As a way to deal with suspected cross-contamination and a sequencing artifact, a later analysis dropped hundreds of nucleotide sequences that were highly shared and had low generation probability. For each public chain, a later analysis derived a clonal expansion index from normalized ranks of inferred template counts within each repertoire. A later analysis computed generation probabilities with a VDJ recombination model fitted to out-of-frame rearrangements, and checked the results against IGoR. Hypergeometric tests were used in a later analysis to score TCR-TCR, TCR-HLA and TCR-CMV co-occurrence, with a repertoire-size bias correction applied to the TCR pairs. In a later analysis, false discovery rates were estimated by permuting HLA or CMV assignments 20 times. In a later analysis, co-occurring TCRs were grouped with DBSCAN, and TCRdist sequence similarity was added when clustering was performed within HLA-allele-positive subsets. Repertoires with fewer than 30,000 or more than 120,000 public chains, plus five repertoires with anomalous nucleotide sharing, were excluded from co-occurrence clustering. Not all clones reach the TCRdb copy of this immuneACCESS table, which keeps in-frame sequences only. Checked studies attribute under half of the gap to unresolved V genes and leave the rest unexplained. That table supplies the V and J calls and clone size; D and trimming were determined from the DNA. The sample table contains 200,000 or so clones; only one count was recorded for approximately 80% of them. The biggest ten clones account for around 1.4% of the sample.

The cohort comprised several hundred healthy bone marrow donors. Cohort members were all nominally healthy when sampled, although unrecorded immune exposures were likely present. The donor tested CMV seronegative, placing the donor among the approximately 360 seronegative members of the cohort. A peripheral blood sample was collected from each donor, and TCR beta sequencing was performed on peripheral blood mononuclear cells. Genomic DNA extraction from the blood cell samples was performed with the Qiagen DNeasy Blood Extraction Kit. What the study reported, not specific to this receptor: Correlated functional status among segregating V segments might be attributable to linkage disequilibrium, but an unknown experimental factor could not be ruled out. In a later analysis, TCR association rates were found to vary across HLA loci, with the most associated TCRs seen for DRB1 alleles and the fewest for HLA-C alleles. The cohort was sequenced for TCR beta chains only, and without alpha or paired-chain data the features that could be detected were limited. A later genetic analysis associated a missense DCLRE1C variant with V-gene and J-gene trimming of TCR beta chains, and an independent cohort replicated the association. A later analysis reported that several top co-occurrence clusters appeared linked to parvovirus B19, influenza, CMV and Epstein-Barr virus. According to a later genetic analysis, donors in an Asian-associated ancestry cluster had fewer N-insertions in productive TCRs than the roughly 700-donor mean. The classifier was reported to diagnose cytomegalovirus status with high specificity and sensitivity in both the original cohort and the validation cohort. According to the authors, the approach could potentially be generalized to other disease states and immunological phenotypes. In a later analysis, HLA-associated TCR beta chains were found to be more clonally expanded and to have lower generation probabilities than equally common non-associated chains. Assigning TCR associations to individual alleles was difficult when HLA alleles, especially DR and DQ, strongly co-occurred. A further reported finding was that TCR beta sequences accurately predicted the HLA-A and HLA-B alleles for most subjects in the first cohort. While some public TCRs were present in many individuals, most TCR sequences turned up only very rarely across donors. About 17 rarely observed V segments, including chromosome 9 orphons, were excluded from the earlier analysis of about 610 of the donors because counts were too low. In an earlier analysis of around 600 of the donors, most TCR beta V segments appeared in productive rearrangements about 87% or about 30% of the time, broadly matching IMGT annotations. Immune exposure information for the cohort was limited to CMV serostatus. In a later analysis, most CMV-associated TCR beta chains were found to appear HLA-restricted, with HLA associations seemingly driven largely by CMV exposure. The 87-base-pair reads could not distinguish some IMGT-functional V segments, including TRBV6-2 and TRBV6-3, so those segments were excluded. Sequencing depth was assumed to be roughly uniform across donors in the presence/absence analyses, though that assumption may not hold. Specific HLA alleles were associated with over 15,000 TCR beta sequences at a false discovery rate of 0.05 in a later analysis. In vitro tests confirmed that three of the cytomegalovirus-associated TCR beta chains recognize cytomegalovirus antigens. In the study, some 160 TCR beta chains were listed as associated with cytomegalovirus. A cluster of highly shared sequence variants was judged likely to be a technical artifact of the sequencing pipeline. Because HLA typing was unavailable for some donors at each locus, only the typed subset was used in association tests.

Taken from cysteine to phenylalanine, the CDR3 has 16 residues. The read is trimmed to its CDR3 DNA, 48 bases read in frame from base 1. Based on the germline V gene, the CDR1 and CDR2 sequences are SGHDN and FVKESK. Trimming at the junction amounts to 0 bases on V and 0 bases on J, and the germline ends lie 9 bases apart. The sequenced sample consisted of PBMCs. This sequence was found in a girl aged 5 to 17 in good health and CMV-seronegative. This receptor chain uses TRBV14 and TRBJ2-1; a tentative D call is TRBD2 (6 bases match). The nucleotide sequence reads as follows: TGTGCCAGCAGCCAAGATGATAGCGGCTCCTACAATGAGCAGTTCTTC. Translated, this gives CASSQDDSGSYNEQFF.